A selection of T cell receptor beta chains follows, all from one sample in a study of control samples from healthy donors and cancer patients. The repertoire was sequenced with immunoSEQ multiplex PCR; TCRdb's copy has only in-frame clones and lacks some. In the table there are some 54,000 clones, around 97% of which are singletons. Sequencing was done on a sample of blood. The receptors derive from a woman in her 30s in good health. CDR3s include the opening cysteine and the closing phenylalanine or tryptophan. The D gene is left open where the match is weak. Size is stated for part of the rows, as once, few or many counts, or as a class when the clone is expanded.

>NA|NA|14|TRBV10-3|TRBJ2-7
TGTGCCATCAGTGAGTTAGACAGTCCCTACGAGCAGTACTTC
CAISELDSPYEQYF
>NA|NA|15|TRBV5-4|TRBJ1-4
TGTGCCAGCAGCTTCTTTGAGAGGCGAAATGAAAAACTGTTTTTT
CASSFFERRNEKLFF
>NA|NA|16|TRBV2|TRBJ1-5
TGTGCCAGCAGTGAAAGGGGTAGGGTGGTCAATCAGCCCCAGCATTTT
CASSERGRVVNQPQHF
>NA|NA|14|TRBV5-1|TRBJ1-3
TGCGCCAGCAGCTTGGAAGGGTTCGGAAACACCATATATTTT
CASSLEGFGNTIYF
>few|NA|17|TRBV9|TRBJ2-3
TGTGCCAGCAGCCCCTTTGAGAACCCCATACTCACAGATACGCAGTATTTT
CASSPFENPILTDTQYF
>NA|NA|12|TRBV18|TRBJ1-2
TGTGCCAGCTCACCACGGGGAAGGGGCTACACCTTC
CASSPRGRGYTF
>once|TRBD1|14|TRBV3-1/TRBV3-2|TRBJ1-4
TGTGCCAGCAGCCACGGACAGGGACGGGAAAAACTGTTTTTT
CASSHGQGREKLFF
>NA|NA|16|TRBV7-8|TRBJ1-5
TGTGCCAGCAGCTTCGGGGGAAGGGTTAGCAATCAGCCCCAGCATTTT
CASSFGGRVSNQPQHF
>NA|TRBD1|13|TRBV3-1/TRBV3-2|TRBJ2-1
TGTGCCAGCACCAGGACAGGGGGAAATGAGCAGTTCTTC
CASTRTGGNEQFF
>NA|NA|13|TRBV7-9|TRBJ1-3
TGTGCCAGCAGCCAACAGGGAGGAAACACCATATATTTT
CASSQQGGNTIYF
>NA|NA|18|TRBV12-5|TRBJ2-1
TGTGCTAGTGGTTTCGCCCCTAGTCAGGGCCCGAACTACAATGAGCAGTTCTTC
CASGFAPSQGPNYNEQFF
>NA|NA|15|TRBV5-6|TRBJ2-2
TGTGCCAGCAGCTTCGGACAGAATGTTAAGGGGGAGCTGTTTTTT
CASSFGQNVKGELFF
>NA|NA|13|TRBV27|TRBJ2-5
TGTGCCAGCAGCATTTGGGAGGCTGAGACCCAGTACTTC
CASSIWEAETQYF
>NA|NA|18|TRBV28|TRBJ2-7
TGTGCCAGCAGTTTCGTTTTGGGTGATAGGCGAACTACCTACGAGCAGTACTTC
CASSFVLGDRRTTYEQYF
>NA|NA|16|TRBV21-1|TRBJ1-3
TGTGCCAGCAGCAGGGGCAGGGGGAGCTCTGGAAACACCATATATTTT
CASSRGRGSSGNTIYF
>NA|NA|12|TRBV21-1|TRBJ1-2
TGTGCCAGCACTCAAAGGGAGTGTGGCTACACCTTC
CASTQRECGYTF
>NA|NA|16|TRBV6-6|TRBJ2-7
TGTGCCAGCAGTTTCCGGAACCCGGGACTCTCCTACGAGCAGTACTTC
CASSFRNPGLSYEQYF
>NA|NA|13|TRBV27|TRBJ1-6
TGTGCCAGCAGTTTCTCACAGAATTCACCCCTCCACTTT
CASSFSQNSPLHF
>NA|NA|14|TRBV15|TRBJ1-1
TGTGCCACCAGTGGCCGGTGGGGGAACACTGAAGCTTTCTTT
CATSGRWGNTEAFF
>NA|NA|15|TRBV27|TRBJ1-6
TGTGCCAGCAGTTTATCGAAGAGAGATAATTCACCCCTCCACTTT
CASSLSKRDNSPLHF
>NA|TRBD1|12|TRBV15|TRBJ1-5
TGTGCCACCTCCGGGACAGACCAGCCCCAGCATTTT
CATSGTDQPQHF
>NA|NA|12|TRBV7-2|TRBJ2-5
TGTGCCAGCAGCCGGGGTGGGGAGACCCAGTACTTC
CASSRGGETQYF
>NA|TRBD1|15|TRBV24-1|TRBJ1-5
TGTGCCACCAGTGAAAGGACAGGGAGGAATCAGCCCCAGCATTTT
CATSERTGRNQPQHF
>NA|NA|13|TRBV20-1|TRBJ1-1
TGCAGTGCTAGTAGAGGGTCGGACACTGAAGCTTTCTTT
CSASRGSDTEAFF
>NA|NA|14|TRBV5-1|TRBJ1-2
TGCGCCAGCGCCCCGGAGGGCAGAAAATATGGCTACACCTTC
CASAPEGRKYGYTF
>once|TRBD1|16|TRBV5-4|TRBJ2-5
TGTGCCAGCAGCCCGGACAGGGAGGTCAGGGGGGAGACCCAGTACTTC
CASSPDREVRGETQYF
>NA|TRBD1|15|TRBV27|TRBJ2-5
TGTGCCAGCAGCCGACCGGGACAGGGACAAGAGACCCAGTACTTC
CASSRPGQGQETQYF
>NA|NA|14|TRBV5-4|TRBJ2-7
TGTGCCAGCAGCTTCGGTCAGGGCTCCTACGAGCAGTACTTC
CASSFGQGSYEQYF
>NA|TRBD1|9|TRBV29-1|TRBJ2-1
TGCGCGACAGGGAATGAGCAGTTCTTC
CATGNEQFF
>NA|NA|11|TRBV28|TRBJ1-4
TGTGCCAGCAGCCCGAGGGAGGGACTGTTTTTT
CASSPREGLFF
>NA|TRBD2|14|TRBV3-1/TRBV3-2|TRBJ2-1
TGTGCCAGCACCACTAGCGGAAACTACAATGAGCAGTTCTTC
CASTTSGNYNEQFF
>NA|NA|12|TRBV19|TRBJ1-6
TGTGCCAGTAGTGAGCCTAGAGGACCCCTCCACTTT
CASSEPRGPLHF
>few|NA|13|TRBV19|TRBJ2-7
TGTGCCAGTAGTATAGCGGGAGTTCGCGAGCAGTACTTC
CASSIAGVREQYF
>few|NA|11|TRBV6-5|TRBJ1-2
TGTGCCAGCTGGGGGGGGAATGGCTACACCTTC
CASWGGNGYTF
>NA|NA|12|TRBV12-3/TRBV12-4|TRBJ1-5
TGTGCCAGCACCACAAGGGATCAGCCCCAGCATTTT
CASTTRDQPQHF
>once|NA|16|TRBV5-5|TRBJ1-1
TGTGCCAGCAGCTTGGTAAAATCGGGGATGAACACTGAAGCTTTCTTT
CASSLVKSGMNTEAFF